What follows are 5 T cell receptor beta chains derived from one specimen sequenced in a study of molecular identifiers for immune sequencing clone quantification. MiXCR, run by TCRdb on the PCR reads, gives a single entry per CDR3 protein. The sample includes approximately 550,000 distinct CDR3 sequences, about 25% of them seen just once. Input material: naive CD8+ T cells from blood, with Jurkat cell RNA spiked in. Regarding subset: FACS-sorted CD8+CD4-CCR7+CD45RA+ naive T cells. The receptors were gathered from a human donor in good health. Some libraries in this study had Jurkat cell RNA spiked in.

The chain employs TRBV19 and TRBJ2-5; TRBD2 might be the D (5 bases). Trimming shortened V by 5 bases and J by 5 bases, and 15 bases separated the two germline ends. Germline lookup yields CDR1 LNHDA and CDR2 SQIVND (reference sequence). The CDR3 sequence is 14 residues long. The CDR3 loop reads CASSELAGGETQYF. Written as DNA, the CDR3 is TGTGCCAGTAGTGAATTGGCCGGAGGTGAGACCCAGTACTTC. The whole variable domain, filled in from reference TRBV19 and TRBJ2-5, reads DGGITQSPKYLFRKEGQNVTLSCEQNLNHDAMYWYRQDPGQGLRLIYYSQIVNDFQKGDIAEGYSVSREKKESFPLTVTSAQKNPTAFYLCASSELAGGETQYFGPGTRLLVL.

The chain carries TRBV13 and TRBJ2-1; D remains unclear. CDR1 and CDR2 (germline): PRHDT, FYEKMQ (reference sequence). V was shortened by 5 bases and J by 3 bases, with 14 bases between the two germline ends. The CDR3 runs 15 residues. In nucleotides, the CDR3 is TGTGCCAGCAGCCCCTCCCCGGAGTACTACAATGAGCAGTTCTTC. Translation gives CASSPSPEYYNEQFF. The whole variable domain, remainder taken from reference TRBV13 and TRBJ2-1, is AAGVIQSPRHLIKEKRETATLKCYPIPRHDTVYWYQQGPGQDPQFLISFYEKMQSDKGSIPDRFSAQQFSDYHSELNMSSLELGDSALYFCASSPSPEYYNEQFFGPGTRLTVL.

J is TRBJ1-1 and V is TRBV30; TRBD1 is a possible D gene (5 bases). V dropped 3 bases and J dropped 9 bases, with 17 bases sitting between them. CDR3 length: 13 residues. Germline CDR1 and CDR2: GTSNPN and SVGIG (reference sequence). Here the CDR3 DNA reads TGTGCCTGGAGCGGGACTCCCCTCGGGAAAGCTTTCTTT. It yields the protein CAWSGTPLGKAFF.

CDR3 in amino acids: CASSLAHRVHSNQPQHF. The DNA for the CDR3 is TGTGCCAGCAGCTTAGCGCACAGGGTCCATAGCAATCAGCCCCAGCATTTT. The chain combines TRBV7-6 with TRBJ1-5, with D possibly matching TRBD1 (6 bases). Trimming removed 0 bases from V and 0 bases from J, with 12 bases in between. The CDR3 has 17 residues. Germline loops: CDR1 SGHVS, CDR2 FNYEAQ.

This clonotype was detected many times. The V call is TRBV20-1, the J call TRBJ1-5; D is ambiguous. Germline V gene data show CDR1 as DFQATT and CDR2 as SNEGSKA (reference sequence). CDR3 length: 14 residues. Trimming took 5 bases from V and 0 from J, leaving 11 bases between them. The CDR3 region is CSASPAHSNQPQHF. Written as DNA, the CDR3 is TGCAGTGCTTCCCCGGCCCATAGCAATCAGCCCCAGCATTTT.